One and the same sample provided the 18 T cell receptor beta chains below, sequenced in a study of tissue T cells after allogeneic stem cell transplantation. Noted time point: mouse harvest day 14 after allogeneic transplant. Mouse grafts combined 10^7 T-cell-depleted bone marrow cells with 10^6 splenic CD5+ T cells. Some clones are missing from TCRdb's copy, which holds only in-frame ones; the method was immunoSEQ multiplex PCR. The sample lists 5,000 to 7,500 clones, roughly 52% occurring once. The specimen sequenced was gut tissue. All receptors derive from a female BALB/c mouse given C57BL/6 T cells with graft-versus-host disease after an allogeneic hematopoietic cell transplant.

This clone is categorized as medium-sized (0.01 to 0.1%). The germline and genes are mouse ones. The CDR3: CASRTVNERLFF. The part of the CDR3 DNA that was read is TGTGCCAGTAGGACAGTCAACGAAAGATTATTT. V usage is TRBV26 and J usage is TRBJ1-4, with a weak D call TRBD1 (6 bases). With the read ending 1 residue before the CDR3 end, the germline J gene is used to fill in that end. The germline V gene has CDR1 KGHPV and CDR2 FQNQEV (reference sequence). Trimming cost V 9 bases and J 4 bases, with 9 bases left between them. The CDR3 has 12 amino acids.

On this clone itself: Here the gene names and germline are mouse. The read is 1 residue too short to cover the CDR3 end, so that end is filled in from the germline J gene. The rearrangement links TRBV23 to TRBJ2-3. The germline V gene has CDR1 KGHTA and CDR2 FQNQQP. The CDR3 is 14 residues long. The DNA read from the CDR3 is TGCTCCAGCAGTCAAACAACTAGTGCAGAAACGCTGTAT. Protein: CSSSQTTSAETLY. The full CDR3 protein is CSSSQTTSAETLYF. The full variable domain, completed using reference TRBV23 and TRBJ2-3, is DAAVTQKPRYLIKMKGQEAEMKCIPEKGHTAVFWYQQKQSKELKFLIYFQNQQPLDQIDMVKERFSAVCPSSSLCSLGIRTCEAEDSALYLCSSSQTTSAETLYFGSGTRLTVL.

Of note for this clone: Any gene name here is a mouse gene name. The read ends 1 residue early relative to the CDR3; the germline J gene fills the gap. The chain recombines TRBV26 with TRBJ1-4, with 7 bases lining up with TRBD1. The CDR3 is 15 residues long. Trimming took 3 bases from V and 4 from J; bases not matched to a gene: 5. The germline V gene encodes CDR1 KGHPV and CDR2 FQNQEV (reference sequence). The CDR3 reads CASSLQGRGNERLFF. CDR3 DNA, as far as it was read: TGTGCCAGCAGTCTACAGGGGAGGGGCAACGAAAGATTATTT.

To note about this clone: The gene names given are mouse names. From the germline J gene comes the end of the CDR3, since the read stops 1 residue before it. The rearrangement uses TRBV3 and TRBJ2-5; maybe TRBD2 (5 bases). The V end was cut by 4 bases, the J end by 0 bases, with 8 bases between. The CDR3 is 14 residues long. CDR1 and CDR2 from the germline V gene are SNHLY and FYNGKV (reference sequence). The CDR3 DNA, read in part, is TGTGCCAGCAGCTGGACTCAGAACCAAGACACCCAGTAC. This sequence encodes CASSWTQNQDTQY. The whole CDR3 reads CASSWTQNQDTQYF. Full variable domain (rest looked up from reference TRBV3 and TRBJ2-5): GPKVLQIPSHQIIDMGQMVTLNCDPVSNHLYFYWYKQILGQQMEFLVNFYNGKVMEKSKLFKDQFSVERPDGSYFTLKIQPTALEDSAVYFCASSWTQNQDTQYFGPGTRLLVL.

In regard to this clone: The genes and germline here are from mouse. The CDR3 bases that were read are TGTGCCAGCAGTCGACAGGGGGCAAGCGAAAGATTATTT. It yields the protein CASSRQGASERLF. The whole CDR3 sequence is CASSRQGASERLFF. V and J are TRBV26 and TRBJ1-4, with 10 positions matching TRBD1. Coverage ceases 1 residue before the CDR3 finishes, and the germline J gene fills in the end. CDR3 length: 14 residues. The germline V gene has CDR1 KGHPV and CDR2 FQNQEV (reference sequence). V shed 4 bases and J 7 bases; nucleotides not matched to a gene: 3.

This clone turned up a few times. Genes and germline come from the mouse. The CDR3 end lies 1 residue beyond the end of the read and is filled in from the germline J gene. This chain uses TRBV12-1 with TRBJ1-4; the D is unclear. CDR1 SGHSN and CDR2 HYEKVE come from the germline V gene. There are 10 residues in the CDR3. V was clipped by 4 bases and J by 7 bases, with 3 bases between them. CDR3: CASSGERLFF. CDR3 DNA, as far as it was read: TGTGCCAGCTCGGGCGAAAGATTATTT.

In regard to this clone: Mouse gene names and germline throughout. The CDR3 end is not reached by the read, which stops 1 residue before it; the germline J gene fills it in. The chain has TRBV26 and TRBJ2-4; unclear D gene. Germline V gene lookup returns CDR1 KGHPV and CDR2 FQNQEV (reference sequence). V was shortened by 2 bases and J by 3 bases, with 6 bases between the two germline ends. The CDR3 is 13 amino acids. The chain's CDR3 is CASSLNIQNTLYF. The sequenced CDR3 bases are TGTGCCAGCAGTCTGAACATCCAAAACACCTTGTAC.

To note about this clone: Gene names follow the mouse nomenclature. The CDR3 end is not reached by the read, which stops 1 residue before it; the germline J gene fills it in. The chain carries TRBV12-2 and TRBJ2-7; D is possibly TRBD2 (6 bases). The CDR3 covers 13 residues. Germline CDR1 is SGHLS and CDR2 is HYDKME. The V end was cut by 0 bases, the J end by 4 bases, with 9 bases between. The CDR3 region is CASSLWGIYEQYF. Incomplete CDR3 DNA: TGTGCCAGCTCTCTCTGGGGGATTTATGAACAGTAC.

Concerning this clone: Any gene name here is a mouse gene name. Read coverage stops 1 residue before the CDR3 terminus; the germline J gene supplies the remainder. This chain joins TRBV16 and TRBJ1-3, with a tentative D call TRBD1 (6 bases). CDR1 SGHSA and CDR2 FRNQAP come from the germline V gene. V was pared by 0 bases and J by 4 bases, with 10 bases between. This CDR3 has 15 residues. CDR3 protein: CASSLDRGYGNTLYF. The part of the CDR3 DNA that was read is TGTGCAAGCAGCTTAGACAGGGGTTACGGAAATACGCTCTAT.

This clone was seen a handful of times. Mouse gene names apply. The read finishes 1 residue shy of the CDR3 end, and the germline J gene is used to complete it. This chain joins TRBV26 and TRBJ2-5, with D perhaps TRBD2 (6 bases). The CDR3 extends over 13 amino acids. Trimming left V 2 bases short and J 6 bases short, with 9 bases between. The V gene's germline CDR1 is KGHPV and CDR2 FQNQEV (reference sequence). CDR3 DNA, as far as it was read: TGTGCCAGCAGTCTGGGGGGGAGTGACACCCAGTAC. Its protein product is CASSLGGSDTQY. The whole CDR3 protein reads CASSLGGSDTQYF.

This clone has more than one count but fewer than ten. Gene and germline names: mouse. With the read ending 1 residue before the CDR3 end, the germline J gene is used to fill in that end. The chain has TRBV1 and TRBJ2-7; 7 bases are a match to TRBD2. Germline lookup yields CDR1 NSQYPW and CDR2 LRSPGD (reference sequence). This CDR3 is built from 13 residues. Germline trimming cut 3 bases from V and 2 bases from J; bases unmatched to any gene: 1. Incomplete CDR3 DNA: TGCACCTGCAGTGCCGGGGGGGCCTATGAACAGTAC. Amino acid sequence: CTCSAGGAYEQY. The full CDR3 protein is CTCSAGGAYEQYF.

Of note for this clone: The germline and genes are mouse ones. Read coverage stops 1 residue before the CDR3 terminus; the germline J gene supplies the remainder. The chain joins TRBV3 to TRBJ2-2; D gene ambiguous. The CDR3 has 14 amino acids. With 2 bases removed from V and 0 bases from J, the gap between germline ends came to 4 bases. Germline CDR1 and CDR2: SNHLY and FYNGKV (reference sequence). CDR3 DNA (partial): TGTGCCAGCAGCTTAAACACAAACACCGGGCAGCTCTAC. Its protein product is CASSLNTNTGQLY. The full CDR3 is CASSLNTNTGQLYF. The full variable domain, completed using reference TRBV3 and TRBJ2-2, is GPKVLQIPSHQIIDMGQMVTLNCDPVSNHLYFYWYKQILGQQMEFLVNFYNGKVMEKSKLFKDQFSVERPDGSYFTLKIQPTALEDSAVYFCASSLNTNTGQLYFGEGSKLTVL.

Regarding this clone: Gene names and germline refer to mouse. From the germline J gene comes the end of the CDR3, since the read stops 1 residue before it. The chain uses TRBV5 and TRBJ2-1, with D maybe TRBD2 (5 bases). The CDR3 covers 15 residues. Germline CDR1 and CDR2: LGHNA and YNLKQL (reference sequence). The V end was cut by 1 base, the J end by 0 bases, with 7 bases between. This CDR3 reads CASSQVGNNYAEQFF. CDR3 DNA (partial): TGTGCCAGCAGCCAAGTGGGGAATAACTATGCTGAGCAGTTC.

Worth noting for this clone: The gene names here belong to mouse. The observed sequence ends 1 residue before the CDR3 terminus, with the missing tail filled in from the germline J gene. This chain links TRBV23 with TRBJ1-4; the D call TRBD1 from the table was never checked on the DNA. CDR1 is KGHTA, CDR2 FQNQQP, per germline. This CDR3 is 14 amino acids long. CDR3 amino acids: CSSSRDSTNERLFF. The sequenced CDR3 bases are TGCTCCAGCAGTCGGGACAGTACCAACGAAAGATTATTT.

Worth noting for this clone: Germline and genes here are mouse. Read coverage stops 1 residue before the CDR3 terminus; the germline J gene supplies the remainder. The genes are TRBV3 and TRBJ2-1, with 8 bases fitting TRBD2. Trimming removed 0 bases from V and 6 bases from J; junction bases left unmatched: 4. The CDR3 length is 15 residues. Germline-derived CDR1 and CDR2 are SNHLY and FYNGKV (reference sequence). Partial CDR3 DNA: TGTGCCAGCAGCTTAGCGGGGGGGCGCGCTGCTGAGCAGTTC. This codes for CASSLAGGRAAEQF. The CDR3, in full, reads CASSLAGGRAAEQFF.

This clone was counted a few times. Mouse gene names apply. Coverage ceases 1 residue before the CDR3 finishes, and the germline J gene fills in the end. V usage is TRBV26 and J usage is TRBJ2-3; 8 bases match TRBD2. V lost 2 bases to trimming and J lost 0 bases; unmatched junction nucleotides: 4. The CDR3 runs to 16 residues. The germline V gene encodes CDR1 KGHPV and CDR2 FQNQEV (reference sequence). Here the CDR3 reads CASSLVGGSSAETLYF. The part of the CDR3 DNA that was read is TGTGCCAGCAGTCTGGTGGGGGGGAGTAGTGCAGAAACGCTGTAT.

In the case of this clone: The genes and germline here are from mouse. Coverage ceases 1 residue before the CDR3 finishes, and the germline J gene fills in the end. V is TRBV2 and J is TRBJ2-7; 7 nucleotides match TRBD1. The CDR3 has 14 residues. After removal of 0 bases from V and 4 bases from J, the junction contained 3 bases not matched to a gene. CDR1 and CDR2 (germline): LGHNA, YSYQKL. The DNA read from the CDR3 is TGTGCCAGCAGCCAAGAAAGGACAGGATATGAACAGTAC. Protein sequence: CASSQERTGYEQY. The whole CDR3 sequence reads CASSQERTGYEQYF.

As concerns this clone: The gene symbols are mouse symbols. The sequenced fragment ends 1 residue before the CDR3 boundary, so the rest is inferred from the germline J gene. The J gene is TRBJ2-3, the V gene TRBV16, with D tentatively TRBD1 (6 bases). This CDR3 has 15 residues. CDR1 SGHSA and CDR2 FRNQAP come from the germline V gene. The germline V and J ends were trimmed by 5 bases and 0 bases, with 12 bases remaining between them. This chain's CDR3 is CASSPRGSSAETLYF. The part of the CDR3 DNA that was read is TGTGCAAGCAGCCCAAGGGGGTCTAGTGCAGAAACGCTGTAT.